The 16 T cell receptor beta chains listed next were all sequenced from one sample in a study of T cell responses to AZD1222 COVID-19 vaccine. Clones were sequenced by immunoSEQ multiplex PCR, and TCRdb holds only the in-frame ones, with some missing. The data hold about 69,000 clones, with approximately 87% observed a single time. This sample comprised peripheral blood, obtained 28 days after the second AZD1222 dose. The receptors were gathered from an adult who received the AZD1222 COVID-19 vaccine.

The J gene is TRBJ2-7, the V gene TRBV5-4; 7 positions agree with TRBD2. Trimming took 4 bases from V and 2 from J; bases not matched to a gene: 3. CDR1 and CDR2 from the germline V gene are SGHNT and YYREEE (reference sequence). The CDR3 covers 13 residues. CDR3: CASSPGTTYEQYF. CDR3 nucleotides: TGTGCCAGCAGCCCAGGGACTACCTACGAGCAGTACTTC.

This rearrangement joins TRBV2 to TRBJ2-7; 12 bases fit TRBD1. The junction had 3 bases not matched to a gene; V was cut back by 5 bases and J by 4 bases. The germline V gene has CDR1 SNHLY and CDR2 FYNNEI. This CDR3 has 14 amino acids. The CDR3 sequence is CASSPGQGAYEQYF. The CDR3 coding sequence is TGTGCCAGCAGTCCGGGACAGGGGGCTTACGAGCAGTACTTC. Drawing the rest from reference TRBV2 and TRBJ2-7, the complete variable domain is EPEVTQTPSHQVTQMGQEVILRCVPISNHLYFYWYRQILGQKVEFLVSFYNNEISEKSEIFDDQFSVERPDGSNFTLKIRSTKLEDSAMYFCASSPGQGAYEQYFGPGTRLTVT.

The chain joins TRBV7-2 to TRBJ2-3; D gene uncertain. The CDR3 is 13 residues long. The germline gives CDR1 SGHTA, CDR2 FQGNSA. V lost 5 bases and J lost 6, with 12 bases in between. Written as DNA, the CDR3 is TGTGCCAGCAGCGCTCCCGCGGTGGATACGCAGTATTTT. It is translated as CASSAPAVDTQYF.

The V call is TRBV6-5, the J call TRBJ1-4, with D tentatively TRBD1 (6 bases). Germline V gene sequence: CDR1 MNHEY, CDR2 SVGAGI. The CDR3 has 14 residues. The V end was cut by 2 bases, the J end by 5 bases, with 9 bases between. CDR3 loop: CASSYGQLNEKLFF. CDR3 sequence (DNA): TGTGCCAGCAGTTACGGACAGTTAAATGAAAAACTGTTTTTT.

The V gene is TRBV7-2, the J gene TRBJ2-5; TRBD2 aligns across 7 bases. The CDR3 is 13 residues long. The V and J ends lost 8 bases and 4 bases, in that order; junction bases with no gene match: 7. Germline V gene data show CDR1 as SGHTA and CDR2 as FQGNSA. CDR3 nucleotide sequence: TGTGCCAGCGGCGGGGGATGGGTAGAGACCCAGTACTTC. Residues: CASGGGWVETQYF.

This clone is medium-sized within its sample. The chain combines TRBV6-5 with TRBJ1-1; 7 bases match TRBD1. CDR1 is MNHEY and CDR2 is SVGAGI in the germline V gene. Trimming removed 5 bases from V and 0 bases from J; junction bases left unmatched: 3. The CDR3 has 14 amino acids. The CDR3 sequence: CASSKQGMNTEAFF. The CDR3 DNA is TGTGCCAGCAGTAAACAGGGGATGAACACTGAAGCTTTCTTT.

The chain joins TRBV11-2 to TRBJ2-5, with D perhaps TRBD2 (6 bases). The CDR3 spans 16 residues. Between the trimmed V and J ends, which lost 3 bases and 5 bases, there was a span of 19 bases. From germline, CDR1 is SGHAT and CDR2 FQNNGV. The CDR3 is CASSFQTGTPVETQYF. The CDR3 DNA sequence: TGTGCCAGCAGCTTCCAAACCGGGACTCCCGTGGAGACCCAGTACTTC.

The V and J genes are TRBV18 and TRBJ1-2, with D unresolved. V was clipped by 3 bases and J by 6 bases, with 14 bases between them. The length of the CDR3 is 14 residues. The germline gives CDR1 KGHSH, CDR2 LQKENI. CDR3 nucleotide sequence: TGTGCCAGCTCACCGCAACTTGCAGGAGATGGCTACACCTTC. This encodes CASSPQLAGDGYTF. Using reference TRBV18 and TRBJ1-2 for the parts outside the CDR3, the full variable domain is NAGVMQNPRHLVRRRGQEARLRCSPMKGHSHVYWYRQLPEEGLKFMVYLQKENIIDESGMPKERFSAEFPKEGPSILRIQQVVRGDSAAYFCASSPQLAGDGYTFGSGTRLTVV.

V usage is TRBV7-2 and J usage is TRBJ1-2; a weak D match, TRBD1 (5 bases). This CDR3 has 15 residues. Trimming shortened V by 1 base and J by 4 bases, and 13 bases separated the two germline ends. In germline, CDR1 is SGHTA, CDR2 FQGNSA. The CDR3 DNA sequence: TGTGCCAGCAGCTTAGGGCCCGACAGTTCCTATGGCTACACCTTC. It encodes CASSLGPDSSYGYTF.

The V gene is TRBV27, the J gene TRBJ2-3; D perhaps matches TRBD2 (5 bases). The V and J ends lost 5 bases and 4 bases respectively, with 10 bases between them. CDR1 is MNHEY, CDR2 SMNVEV, per germline (reference sequence). The CDR3 totals 13 residues. As DNA, the CDR3 is TGTGCCAGCAGTCGGGATTCCCCAGATACGCAGTATTTT. Its protein is CASSRDSPDTQYF.

V usage is TRBV4-1 and J usage is TRBJ1-1; D is unresolved. The CDR3 length is 15 residues. V was clipped by 4 bases and J by 1 base, with 13 bases between them. The germline gives CDR1 MGHRA, CDR2 YSYEKL. This CDR3 reads CASSPRVTANTEAFF. The CDR3 region has the DNA TGCGCCAGCAGCCCAAGAGTGACCGCGAACACTGAAGCTTTCTTT.

The J gene is TRBJ2-1, the V gene TRBV11-3, with TRBD2 identical over 10 bases. This CDR3 has 16 residues. Trimming cost V 0 bases and J 4 bases; bases outside gene matches: 3. The germline CDR1 and CDR2 sequences are SGHNT and YENEEA. The CDR3 loop reads CASSLDSGGPYNEQFF. The CDR3 nucleotides are TGTGCCAGCAGCTTAGATAGCGGGGGGCCTTACAATGAGCAGTTCTTC.

The chain recombines TRBV5-1 with TRBJ2-3, with TRBD2 matching over 12 bases. The V segment lost 3 bases and the J segment 5 bases; nucleotides outside the gene matches: 10. Germline assignment: CDR1 SGHRS and CDR2 YFSETQ. CDR3 size: 17 residues. In nucleotides, the CDR3 is TGCGCCAGCAGCTATTGGACTAGCGGGACTGTAGAAGATACGCAGTATTTT. This gives the protein CASSYWTSGTVEDTQYF.

The chain links TRBV20-1 to TRBJ2-5; D gene uncertain. Looked up from germline, CDR1 is DFQATT and CDR2 is SNEGSKA (reference sequence). The CDR3 length is 11 residues. The V end was cut by 3 bases, the J end by 2 bases, with 4 bases between. This CDR3 reads CSARSQETQYF. In DNA form, the CDR3 reads TGCAGTGCTAGGTCACAAGAGACCCAGTACTTC.

The CDR3, as DNA: TGCGCCAGCATGAGGACTAGCCCGGGGACAGATACGCAGTATTTT. It specifies CASMRTSPGTDTQYF. The rearrangement links TRBV10-1 to TRBJ2-3; 8 bases map to TRBD2. This CDR3 contains 15 residues. The V gene end was trimmed by 7 bases and the J gene end by 3 bases; junction bases not matched to a gene: 9. Germline V CDR1 and CDR2: WNHNN, SYGVQD (reference sequence).

V usage is TRBV15 and J usage is TRBJ1-1; D gene ambiguous. The CDR3 loop spans 14 amino acids. Germline V CDR1 and CDR2: LNHNV, YYDKDF (reference sequence). Trimming removed 0 bases at V and 1 base at J, with 6 bases between. The CDR3 DNA reads TGTGCCACCAGCAGAGATCGGGGGAACACTGAAGCTTTCTTT. Encoded protein: CATSRDRGNTEAFF.